Reported below is one T cell receptor beta chain. Its antigen is undetermined. This specimen comes from a study of identical twins. TCRdb reanalysed the 5' RACE reads using MiXCR and keeps one entry per CDR3 protein. The sample includes some 1,700,000 distinct CDR3 sequences, around a third of them seen just once. J gave up 10 bases and V 4 bases, and 12 bases lay outside the gene matches. The CDR3 totals 15 residues. Germline V CDR1 and CDR2: SGHRS, YFSETQ. Overall study results and limits: Excess sharing between twins was weaker in beta out-of-frame sequences. High-abundance cord blood beta clonotypes had fewer insertions; memory repertoires showed none.

The TCR comes from a newborn girl in good health. The V call is TRBV5-1, the J call TRBJ2-1; 9 bases fit TRBD1. The specimen was cord blood. This CDR3 is CASSQRGTGYYEQFF. The CDR3 DNA reads as TGCGCCAGCAGCCAGCGCGGGACAGGGTACTACGAGCAGTTCTTC.